One and the same sample provided the 21 T cell receptor beta chains below, sequenced in a study of cytomegalovirus exposure and HLA in healthy donors. PCR amplification relied on 60 Vbeta primers (plus 13 Jbeta primers). Clones were read by immunoSEQ multiplex PCR, and TCRdb kept only the in-frame ones, dropping some. Its listing shows around 75,000 clones. The specimen sequenced was PBMCs. The receptor set was obtained from a man aged 35-49 years in good health and CMV-seronegative.

The genes are TRBV6-5 and TRBJ1-1, with 7 bases fitting TRBD1. This CDR3 region has 14 residues. V was pared by 6 bases and J by 5 bases, with 9 bases of the junction left unmatched. From germline, CDR1 is MNHEY and CDR2 SVGAGI. The CDR3 is CASRLDRVGTEAFF. The CDR3 DNA reads TGTGCCAGCAGATTAGACAGGGTGGGAACTGAAGCTTTCTTT.

The rearrangement joins TRBV5-4 to TRBJ1-2; D remains unclear. Germline V lookup: CDR1 SGHNT, CDR2 YYREEE (reference sequence). Trimming removed 3 bases at V and 5 bases at J, with 14 bases between. This CDR3 is 14 amino acids long. CDR3 loop: CASSWSSSQYGYTF. In DNA form, the CDR3 reads TGTGCCAGCAGCTGGTCGAGTAGTCAATATGGCTACACCTTC.

The chain combines TRBV30 with TRBJ2-7, with 11 bases identical to TRBD2. Trimming cost V 8 bases and J 3 bases; bases outside gene matches: 3. CDR3 length equals 12 residues. Germline V gives CDR1 GTSNPN, CDR2 SVGIG (reference sequence). The CDR3 coding sequence is TGTGCCAGAGGGACTAGCGGCTACGAGCAGTACTTC. It yields the protein CARGTSGYEQYF.

This chain uses TRBV2 with TRBJ2-5; D gene unclear. The length of the CDR3 is 11 residues. The germline CDR1 and CDR2 sequences are SNHLY and FYNNEI. V shed 6 bases and J shed 3 bases, with 5 bases lying between them. The CDR3 DNA reads TGTGCCAGCAGACTCGAAGAGACCCAGTACTTC. It is translated as CASRLEETQYF.

V usage is TRBV7-8 and J usage is TRBJ2-1; no reliable D call. The CDR3 extends over 13 amino acids. V was trimmed by 1 base and J by 4 bases, leaving 5 bases between them. Germline V CDR1 and CDR2: SGHVS, FQNEAQ. The CDR3 DNA reads as TGTGCCAGCAGCTTAGGCGATTACAATGAGCAGTTCTTC. It translates to CASSLGDYNEQFF.

The chain joins TRBV28 to TRBJ1-5, with no clear D. Trimming removed 5 bases at V and 4 bases at J, with 12 bases between. CDR3 length: 14 residues. CDR1 and CDR2 from the germline V gene are MDHEN and SYDVKM. The CDR3 loop reads CASSPLAGNQPQHF. In DNA, the CDR3 is TGTGCCAGCAGTCCCCTCGCGGGAAATCAGCCCCAGCATTTT.

Considering frequency, this clone is large. V is TRBV2 and J is TRBJ1-2; TRBD1 matches at 9 bases. This CDR3 is 15 amino acids long. With 4 bases clipped from V and 7 bases from J, the junction kept 10 bases outside the gene matches. CDR1 and CDR2 (germline): SNHLY, FYNNEI. DNA of the CDR3: TGTGCCAGCAGTGCGACAGGGGGGCGCCCCTTTGGCTACACCTTC. Residues: CASSATGGRPFGYTF.

V usage is TRBV5-4 and J usage is TRBJ2-1; weak D call: TRBD2 (6 bases). Germline CDR1 and CDR2: SGHNT and YYREEE (reference sequence). Between the trimmed V and J ends, which lost 4 bases and 1 base, there was a span of 12 bases. The CDR3 consists of 15 residues. The CDR3 spells CASSTRDSSYNEQFF. The CDR3 DNA sequence: TGTGCCAGCAGCACCCGGGACTCATCCTACAATGAGCAGTTCTTC. Filled out from reference TRBV5-4 and TRBJ2-1, the complete variable domain reads ETGVTQSPTHLIKTRGQQVTLRCSSQSGHNTVSWYQQALGQGPQFIFQYYREEENGRGNFPPRFSGLQFPNYSSELNVNALELDDSALYLCASSTRDSSYNEQFFGPGTRLTVL.

J is TRBJ2-7 and V is TRBV5-1, with TRBD2 identical over 11 bases. The germline CDR1 and CDR2 sequences are SGHRS and YFSETQ. With 3 bases clipped from V and 4 bases from J, the junction kept 12 bases outside the gene matches. The CDR3 consists of 17 residues. Here the CDR3 DNA reads TGCGCCAGCAGCTCAGTCTCCCAGACTAGCGGGGTGTACGAGCAGTACTTC. Translated: CASSSVSQTSGVYEQYF.

The rearrangement links TRBV2 to TRBJ2-7, with 7 nucleotides matching TRBD1. The germline gives CDR1 SNHLY, CDR2 FYNNEI. The CDR3 is 14 amino acids. V lost 6 bases, J lost 1 base, and 6 bases stayed unmatched. DNA of the CDR3: TGTGCCAGCAGCGGGGACAGCCCATCCTACGAGCAGTACTTC. It yields the protein CASSGDSPSYEQYF.

The chain recombines TRBV5-6 with TRBJ2-2, with 7 bases fitting TRBD1. CDR1 is SGHDT and CDR2 is YYEEEE in the germline V gene. Trimming cost V 3 bases and J 2 bases; bases outside gene matches: 4. The CDR3 is 15 residues long. The CDR3 DNA reads TGTGCCAGCAGCTGGGACAGCCGAAACACCGGGGAGCTGTTTTTT. Residues: CASSWDSRNTGELFF.

CDR3 sequence: CASSTGTGGFGYTF. CDR3 coding DNA: TGCGCCAGCAGCACTGGGACAGGGGGGTTTGGCTACACCTTC. The V and J genes are TRBV5-1 and TRBJ1-2, with 11 bases fitting TRBD1. Germline V gene sequence: CDR1 SGHRS, CDR2 YFSETQ. V was clipped by 4 bases and J by 7 bases; unmatched bases: 6. The CDR3 runs to 14 residues.

The chain recombines TRBV4-1 with TRBJ2-1; 9 nucleotides line up with TRBD2. V dropped 0 bases and J dropped 10; count of bases not matched to a gene: 10. CDR3 length: 16 amino acids. Germline-derived CDR1 and CDR2 are MGHRA and YSYEKL. The DNA of the CDR3 is TGCGCCAGCAGCCAAGATCCTAGCGGGACCCTTAGGGAGCAGTTCTTC. Amino acids: CASSQDPSGTLREQFF.

The V gene is TRBV5-1, the J gene TRBJ2-5, with D unclear. V shed 2 bases and J shed 4 bases, with 15 bases lying between them. This CDR3 spans 15 amino acids. The germline CDR1 and CDR2 sequences are SGHRS and YFSETQ. The CDR3: CASSFPSGFGETQYF. CDR3 bases: TGCGCCAGCAGCTTTCCATCCGGGTTTGGAGAGACCCAGTACTTC.

The chain recombines TRBV5-4 with TRBJ2-7; the D gene is possibly TRBD1 (6 bases). Trimming shortened V by 1 base and J by 5 bases, and 10 bases separated the two germline ends. Germline loops: CDR1 SGHNT, CDR2 YYREEE (reference sequence). CDR3 length: 13 residues. CDR3 residues: CASSLQGPNEQYF. CDR3 in DNA: TGTGCCAGCAGCTTGCAGGGGCCCAACGAGCAGTACTTC.

This chain links TRBV29-1 with TRBJ2-5, with 13 bases lining up with TRBD2. Germline values: CDR1 SQVTM, CDR2 ANQGSEA. The CDR3 totals 17 residues. V dropped 5 bases and J dropped 4; count of bases not matched to a gene: 13. The CDR3 region has the DNA TGCAGCGTTACGCGGACTAGCGGGGGCGCCGGAGGAGAGACCCAGTACTTC. It is translated as CSVTRTSGGAGGETQYF. Filled out from reference TRBV29-1 and TRBJ2-5, the complete variable domain reads SAVISQKPSRDICQRGTSLTIQCQVDSQVTMMFWYRQQPGQSLTLIATANQGSEATYESGFVIDKFPISRPNLTFSTLTVSNMSPEDSSIYLCSVTRTSGGAGGETQYFGPGTRLLVL.

The gene calls are TRBV27 and TRBJ2-1; D remains ambiguous. The CDR3 sequence is 11 residues long. Deletions cut 0 bases from V and 8 bases from J, with 2 bases between. Per germline, CDR1 MNHEY and CDR2 SMNVEV (reference sequence). CDR3 coding DNA: TGTGCCAGCAGTTTATCCTATGAGCAGTTCTTC. Protein product: CASSLSYEQFF.

V gene TRBV29-1 combines with J gene TRBJ2-7, with D perhaps matching TRBD1 (6 bases). Germline-derived CDR1 and CDR2 are SQVTM and ANQGSEA. There are 14 residues in the CDR3. The germline V and J ends were trimmed by 7 bases and 7 bases, with 23 bases remaining between them. The CDR3: CSALTIRVGGEQYF. The CDR3 DNA reads TGCAGCGCTCTTACTATCAGGGTAGGGGGTGAGCAGTACTTC.

The chain uses TRBV7-9 and TRBJ2-1; D might be TRBD2 (6 bases). Germline V CDR1 and CDR2: SEHNR, FQNEAQ (reference sequence). V was clipped by 3 bases and J by 8 bases, with 8 bases between them. The CDR3 totals 12 residues. The CDR3, as DNA: TGTGCCAGCAGCTTTGGGGGGTATGAGCAGTTCTTC. It yields the protein CASSFGGYEQFF.

J is TRBJ2-2 and V is TRBV19, with TRBD2 identical over 10 bases. Germline CDR1 reads LNHDA; CDR2 reads SQIVND (reference sequence). Trimming removed 5 bases from V and 4 bases from J; junction bases left unmatched: 7. CDR3 length: 16 amino acids. The CDR3 reads CASSLSSGGGTGELFF. CDR3 nucleotide sequence: TGTGCCAGTAGTCTTTCTAGCGGGGGCGGCACCGGGGAGCTGTTTTTT.

The gene calls are TRBV27 and TRBJ2-2; 7 bases align to TRBD2. The CDR3 contains 14 residues. Trimming at V came to 8 bases and at J to 6 bases, leaving 9 bases not matched to a gene. Per the germline V gene, CDR1 is MNHEY and CDR2 is SMNVEV (reference sequence). CDR3 coding DNA: TGTGCCAGCCGGGTGGCGGGAGTCTCCGGGGAGCTGTTTTTT. This sequence encodes CASRVAGVSGELFF.